This T cell receptor (beta chain) was sequenced for a study of T-cell memory formation after mild COVID-19. Whole-study results and caveats: The main location of contracting CD4+ clones was CM and EM, and that of contracting CD8+ clones was EMRA.

The germline CDR1 and CDR2 sequences are ENHRY and SYGVKD. This CDR3 region has 13 residues. The V end lost 2 bases, the J end lost 4 bases, and 8 bases lay between the germline ends. The TCR alpha and TCR beta cDNA libraries, bearing sample barcodes and UMIs, were generated by 5'RACE using constant-segment primers. TCRdb itself ran the 5' RACE reads through MiXCR, one entry per CDR3 protein. The sample contains 200,000 to 300,000 distinct CDR3 sequences, approximately 16% of which appear only once. In its sample, this clonotype was seen a few times. Its cognate antigen is unknown. Material for sequencing was PBMCs or a T cell subset sorted from them (not recorded which). This clonotype was obtained from a man younger than 35 who had mild COVID-19 (a few samples of this study predate the infection). Cell type and time point are not known. The chain joins TRBV10-3 to TRBJ2-5; the D gene could be TRBD1 or TRBD2 (6 bases each). CDR3 protein: CAISEGGLETQYF. The CDR3 region has the DNA TGTGCCATCAGTGAGGGGGGGCTAGAGACCCAGTACTTC.